This entry lists 17 T cell receptor beta chains sequenced from one sample in a study of blood T cell repertoires in COVID-19. The assay was immunoSEQ multiplex PCR, and TCRdb's table has in-frame clones only and misses some. The sample lists about 180,000 clones, nearly 90% occurring once. The sequencing sample was made of PBMCs or T cells enriched from blood (not recorded which). All receptors derive from a middle-aged woman with acute COVID-19.

The genes are TRBV20-1 and TRBJ2-1; maybe TRBD2 (5 bases). This CDR3 is built from 14 residues. Trimming shortened V by 3 bases and J by 5 bases, and 14 bases separated the two germline ends. Germline V gives CDR1 DFQATT, CDR2 SNEGSKA (reference sequence). CDR3 region: CSASTRRINNEQFF. The CDR3 DNA is TGCAGTGCTAGTACTAGGAGGATAAACAATGAGCAGTTCTTC.

This clone appeared once. The chain carries TRBV23-1 and TRBJ1-6; D remains ambiguous. TRBV23-1 is an open reading frame whose function is uncertain. V shed 10 bases and J shed 8 bases, with 15 bases lying between them. The CDR3 spans 13 residues. CDR3 nucleotide sequence: TGCGCCAACTTAGGGAGTAGGGATTCACCCCTCCACTTT. This translates into CANLGSRDSPLHF.

The chain has TRBV27 and TRBJ2-3; TRBD1 agrees at 7 bases. J lost 0 bases, V lost 5 bases, and 8 bases had no gene match. Germline V gene lookup returns CDR1 MNHEY and CDR2 SMNVEV (reference sequence). The CDR3 is 16 residues long. The CDR3 bases are TGTGCCAGCAGTCCAATAGGGGGCAGGAGCACAGATACGCAGTATTTT. Protein product: CASSPIGGRSTDTQYF.

The chain recombines TRBV27 with TRBJ1-1; possible D gene TRBD1, 5 bases. Germline V gene sequence: CDR1 MNHEY, CDR2 SMNVEV (reference sequence). V lost 8 bases and J lost 1, with 8 bases in between. The CDR3 sequence is 12 residues long. The DNA of the CDR3 is TGTGCCAGCGCTAGGGGGAACACTGAAGCTTTCTTT. This codes for CASARGNTEAFF.

V and J are TRBV14 and TRBJ2-1; 11 nucleotides agree with TRBD2. This CDR3 region has 13 residues. The germline gives CDR1 SGHDN, CDR2 FVKESK. Trimming removed 0 bases from V and 15 bases from J; junction bases left unmatched: 4. CDR3 protein: CASSQDLAGGRFF. The CDR3 DNA follows: TGTGCCAGCAGCCAAGATCTAGCGGGAGGTCGGTTCTTC.

This clone was seen only once. This chain connects TRBV5-1 to TRBJ2-2, with TRBD1 matching 8 bases. V dropped 4 bases and J dropped 1; count of bases not matched to a gene: 3. The CDR3 totals 15 residues. In germline, CDR1 is SGHRS, CDR2 YFSETQ. The CDR3 nucleotides are TGCGCCAGCAGCCGCGGACAGGGGAACACCGGGGAGCTGTTTTTT. Amino acids: CASSRGQGNTGELFF.

The genes are TRBV12-5 and TRBJ1-2; 9 bases line up with TRBD1. Germline loops: CDR1 LGHNT, CDR2 FRNRAP. The CDR3 spans 17 residues. Trimming at V came to 0 bases and at J to 4 bases, leaving 9 bases not matched to a gene. This CDR3 is CASGLVQTGGIPYGYTF. The CDR3 nucleotides are TGTGCTAGTGGTTTGGTACAAACAGGGGGCATTCCCTATGGCTACACCTTC.

This chain uses TRBV19 with TRBJ2-4; 9 bases line up with TRBD1. Germline CDR1 and CDR2: LNHDA and SQIVND (reference sequence). CDR3 length equals 16 residues. Trimming removed 5 bases from V and 6 bases from J; junction bases left unmatched: 11. In nucleotides, the CDR3 is TGTGCCAGTAGTGACACAGGGGGCAAGGTTGGAAACATTCAGTACTTC. Translation gives CASSDTGGKVGNIQYF.

This CDR3 is CASTRIGTGNTEAFF. CDR3 sequence (DNA): TGTGCCAGTACCAGGATCGGGACAGGGAACACTGAAGCTTTCTTT. The gene calls are TRBV19 and TRBJ1-1, with 8 bases aligning to TRBD1. The ends lost 7 bases at V and 1 base at J; junction bases unmatched: 8. The CDR3 totals 15 residues. Germline CDR1 and CDR2: LNHDA and SQIVND (reference sequence).

The rearrangement uses TRBV19 and TRBJ2-1; D perhaps matches TRBD1 (5 bases). The CDR3 extends over 13 amino acids. CDR1 is LNHDA, CDR2 SQIVND, per germline (reference sequence). Trimming shortened V by 7 bases and J by 8 bases, and 15 bases separated the two germline ends. The CDR3: CASNLRVGDEQFF. Here the CDR3 DNA reads TGTGCCAGTAACCTAAGGGTAGGGGATGAGCAGTTCTTC.

The chain has TRBV12-3 or TRBV12-4 and TRBJ2-3; D not certain. Trimming took 3 bases from V and 3 from J, leaving 7 bases between them. The CDR3 contains 13 residues. CDR3 bases: TGTGCCAGCAGTTTTTCCCCGACAGATACGCAGTATTTT. It yields the protein CASSFSPTDTQYF.

The rearrangement links TRBV14 to TRBJ1-2, with 9 bases fitting TRBD1. The CDR3 spans 15 residues. V dropped 0 bases and J dropped 4; count of bases not matched to a gene: 3. Germline CDR1 SGHDN, CDR2 FVKESK. CDR3 in DNA: TGTGCCAGCAGCCAAGACTGGGGACAGGGCTATGGCTACACCTTC. Encoded protein: CASSQDWGQGYGYTF.

The chain carries TRBV29-1 and TRBJ2-2; D ambiguous. The germline CDR1 and CDR2 sequences are SQVTM and ANQGSEA. The CDR3 extends over 14 amino acids. V was cut by 4 bases and J by 0 bases, with 9 bases left in between. CDR3 sequence reads: CSVVKETNTGELFF. DNA of the CDR3: TGCAGCGTTGTAAAGGAGACGAACACCGGGGAGCTGTTTTTT.

In this sample, this clone turned up a few times. The genes are TRBV5-1 and TRBJ1-5; 8 bases map to TRBD1. This CDR3 has 17 amino acids. The ends lost 2 bases at V and 0 bases at J; junction bases unmatched: 7. Germline values: CDR1 SGHRS, CDR2 YFSETQ. CDR3 sequence reads: CASSFSGGTDSNQPQHF. CDR3 coding DNA: TGCGCCAGCAGCTTCTCAGGGGGCACTGATAGCAATCAGCCCCAGCATTTT.

V is TRBV19 and J is TRBJ2-7, with 8 bases lining up with TRBD2. The J segment lost 2 bases and the V segment lost 8 bases, leaving 5 bases of the junction unmatched. The CDR3 consists of 13 residues. Germline V CDR1 and CDR2: LNHDA, SQIVND (reference sequence). The CDR3 here is CASSREGPYEQYF. CDR3 in DNA: TGTGCCAGTTCCCGGGAGGGGCCCTACGAGCAGTACTTC.

The DNA for the CDR3 is TGTGCCAGCAGCTTTTCCGGGGGTGGCTACACCTTC. It translates to CASSFSGGGYTF. This rearrangement joins TRBV5-6 to TRBJ1-2; D is possibly TRBD1 (5 bases). Per the germline V gene, CDR1 is SGHDT and CDR2 is YYEEEE. This CDR3 spans 12 amino acids. Deletions cut 2 bases from V and 7 bases from J, with 9 bases between.

V gene TRBV2 combines with J gene TRBJ2-1; TRBD1 aligns across 7 bases. CDR3 length: 15 amino acids. CDR1 is SNHLY and CDR2 is FYNNEI in the germline V gene. Trimming cost V 6 bases and J 4 bases; bases outside gene matches: 9. This chain's CDR3 is CASSPRGGRYNEQFF. The CDR3 nucleotides read TGTGCCAGCAGCCCGAGAGGGGGCAGATACAATGAGCAGTTCTTC.